One and the same sample provided the 5 T cell receptor beta chains below, sequenced in a study of cytomegalovirus exposure and HLA in healthy donors. Researchers ran the PCR with 60 Vbeta and 13 Jbeta primers. Profiling relied on immunoSEQ multiplex PCR, and the TCRdb table lists in-frame clones only, not all of them. The sample records fewer than 250,000 clones, 77% being singletons. Sequenced sample: PBMCs. Receptors were obtained from a woman between 25 and 40 years old in good health and CMV-seropositive.

This clone was detected only a few times. The rearrangement links TRBV2 to TRBJ1-2, with D possibly being TRBD1 (5 bases). Trimming cost V 5 bases and J 2 bases, with 12 bases left between them. CDR3 length: 14 residues. CDR1 SNHLY and CDR2 FYNNEI come from the germline V gene. CDR3 region: CASSPLTDNYGYTF. As DNA, the CDR3 is TGTGCCAGCAGTCCTTTGACAGACAACTATGGCTACACCTTC.

This clone occurred once. The chain recombines TRBV7-6 with TRBJ1-1, with 11 nucleotides matching TRBD1. Germline CDR1 is SGHVS and CDR2 is FNYEAQ. After removal of 6 bases from V and 3 bases from J, the junction contained 15 bases not matched to a gene. The CDR3 length is 18 residues. CDR3 sequence reads: CASRSIIGQGAGDTEAFF. In DNA form, the CDR3 reads TGTGCCAGCAGGTCCATAATCGGACAGGGGGCGGGTGACACTGAAGCTTTCTTT. The full variable domain, rest sourced from reference TRBV7-6 and TRBJ1-1, is GAGVSQSPRYKVTKRGQDVALRCDPISGHVSLYWYRQALGQGPEFLTYFNYEAQQDKSGLPNDRFSAERPEGSISTLTIQRTEQRDSAMYRCASRSIIGQGAGDTEAFFGQGTRLTVV.

The chain is built from TRBV5-1 and TRBJ1-1, with TRBD1 as a possible D gene (5 bases). From germline, CDR1 is SGHRS and CDR2 YFSETQ. V lost 0 bases to trimming and J lost 0 bases, with 9 bases between them. This CDR3 is built from 15 residues. CDR3: CASSLVSGMNTEAFF. The CDR3 DNA sequence: TGCGCCAGCAGCTTGGTATCAGGGATGAACACTGAAGCTTTCTTT.

The rearrangement uses TRBV4-3 and TRBJ2-1, with TRBD2 as a possible D gene (5 bases). This CDR3 has 17 amino acids. Trimming stripped 4 bases from V and 9 bases from J, with 25 bases between. The germline gives CDR1 LGHNA, CDR2 YSLEER. CDR3 DNA sequence: TGCGCCAGCAGCCGGAGAGACTATTATTCGTCAACACCTGAGCAGTTCTTC. Translation: CASSRRDYYSSTPEQFF.

The chain carries TRBV5-1 and TRBJ2-3; TRBD2 might be the D (5 bases). V lost 3 bases to trimming and J lost 0 bases, with 11 bases between them. CDR1 is SGHRS, CDR2 YFSETQ, per germline. The CDR3 extends over 15 amino acids. The CDR3 is CASSSGVSSTDTQYF. The CDR3 DNA reads as TGCGCCAGCAGCTCCGGGGTCTCGAGCACAGATACGCAGTATTTT.